The 11 T cell receptor beta chains presented below share a single source sample, sequenced in a study of radiation and T cells in renal cell carcinoma. Using immunoSEQ multiplex PCR, the repertoire was profiled, and TCRdb retains in-frame clones only, with some absent. Among 25,000 to 40,000 clones listed, around 85% were seen once. As to time point: blood 4 weeks post-SBRT, at nephrectomy. Noted treatment: 15 Gy SBRT to primary tumor, nephrectomy 4 weeks later. The sequences come from blood, collected from a patient whose treatment included radiotherapy and nephrectomy. The receptor set was obtained from a man aged 55 to 70 with renal cell carcinoma.

This chain joins TRBV7-2 and TRBJ2-5; the match to TRBD2 covers 12 bases. Per the germline V gene, CDR1 is SGHTA and CDR2 is FQGNSA. V lost 4 bases, J lost 5 bases, and 5 bases stayed unmatched. The CDR3 contains 15 residues. The CDR3: CASSSRLAGAETQYF. The CDR3 DNA follows: TGTGCCAGCAGCTCCAGACTAGCGGGAGCTGAGACCCAGTACTTC.

The chain employs TRBV5-1 and TRBJ2-5, with 8 nucleotides matching TRBD1. From germline, CDR1 is SGHRS and CDR2 YFSETQ. Losses at the gene ends were 4 bases for V and 5 bases for J; bases not matched to a gene: 7. This CDR3 is 14 amino acids long. This CDR3 reads CASSPGQAAETQYF. CDR3 coding DNA: TGCGCCAGCAGCCCGGGACAGGCCGCGGAGACCCAGTACTTC.

A single count supports this clone. The chain links TRBV5-5 to TRBJ1-4; tentative D call: TRBD1 (5 bases). The CDR3 runs to 18 residues. Trimming shortened V by 2 bases and J by 8 bases, and 25 bases separated the two germline ends. CDR1 and CDR2 (germline): SGHKS, YYEKEE (reference sequence). The CDR3: CASSFSGQWGRRIEKLFF. In nucleotides, the CDR3 is TGTGCCAGCAGCTTCTCGGGGCAGTGGGGACGAAGAATCGAAAAACTGTTTTTT.

The V gene is TRBV7-2, the J gene TRBJ2-1; 13 bases agree with TRBD2. CDR1 is SGHTA and CDR2 is FQGNSA in the germline V gene. V trimming: 3 bases; J trimming: 10 bases; junction bases outside the gene matches: 3. The CDR3 spans 14 residues. The CDR3 DNA sequence: TGTGCCAGCAGCTTTACTAGCGGGGGGGGAGAGCAGTTCTTC. Amino acid sequence: CASSFTSGGGEQFF.

The chain employs TRBV6-5 and TRBJ2-5; 14 nucleotides align to TRBD2. The CDR3 runs 14 residues. Trimming removed 5 bases from V and 7 bases from J; junction bases left unmatched: 3. The germline V gene encodes CDR1 MNHEY and CDR2 SVGAGI. CDR3 bases: TGTGCCAGCAGTAGACTAGCGGGAGGGGGGACCCAGTACTTC. The encoded protein is CASSRLAGGGTQYF.

V is TRBV15 and J is TRBJ2-3; D gene uncertain. CDR1 and CDR2 (germline): LNHNV, YYDKDF (reference sequence). The CDR3 totals 16 residues. The V gene lost 1 base and the J gene lost 2 bases, with 13 bases spanning the gap. As DNA, the CDR3 is TGTGCCACCAGCAGAGGTGGCTACCGCTTCACAGATACGCAGTATTTT. Residues: CATSRGGYRFTDTQYF.

The chain combines TRBV18 with TRBJ2-7, with 9 bases identical to TRBD2. The junction had 12 bases not matched to a gene; V was cut back by 3 bases and J by 0 bases. CDR1 and CDR2 (germline): KGHSH, LQKENI. The CDR3 consists of 18 residues. The CDR3 nucleotides read TGTGCCAGCTCACCCCGAGGTAGCGGGAGCCACTTCTCCTACGAGCAGTACTTC. It is translated as CASSPRGSGSHFSYEQYF.

The chain employs TRBV7-2 and TRBJ2-1; D might be TRBD2 (5 bases). The CDR3 is made up of 15 amino acids. Looked up from germline, CDR1 is SGHTA and CDR2 is FQGNSA. V gave up 4 bases and J gave up 1 base, with 11 bases separating them. The DNA of the CDR3 is TGTGCCAGCAGCTCAGCGGAGCTATCCTACAATGAGCAGTTCTTC. This sequence encodes CASSSAELSYNEQFF.

The V gene is TRBV27, the J gene TRBJ1-1; the D gene is possibly TRBD1 (6 bases). The CDR3 is made up of 20 amino acids. The ends were cut back, 3 bases at V and 1 base at J, with 27 bases in the middle. Germline CDR1 is MNHEY and CDR2 is SMNVEV (reference sequence). The CDR3 protein is CASSLGSEGQGLIRNTEAFF. CDR3 sequence (DNA): TGTGCCAGCAGTTTGGGGAGCGAAGGGCAGGGGTTGATCAGGAACACTGAAGCTTTCTTT.

This chain links TRBV2 with TRBJ1-2; no reliable D call. CDR1 and CDR2 (germline): SNHLY, FYNNEI. The V and J ends lost 11 bases and 4 bases respectively, with 17 bases between them. The length of the CDR3 is 13 residues. CDR3 protein: CAGGEGPRYGYTF. The CDR3 DNA sequence: TGTGCCGGTGGTGAAGGCCCCCGCTATGGCTACACCTTC.

As concerns this clone: The junction departs from the called germline gene at one end, perhaps through a read error. This chain uses TRBV11-2 with TRBJ2-4; TRBD2 agrees at 10 bases. Per the germline V gene, CDR1 is SGHAT and CDR2 is FQNNGV. This CDR3 contains 15 residues. CDR3 region: CASSLEGLATRPVDF. CDR3 nucleotides: TGTGCCAGCAGCTTAGAGGGACTAGCGACTCGACCGGTGGACTTC.